These 18 T cell receptor beta chains came from one sample sequenced in a study of blood T cell repertoires in COVID-19. TCRdb keeps only in-frame clones here, not all; method: immunoSEQ multiplex PCR. The sample has roughly 200,000 clones, 90% seen once. Material: peripheral blood. The receptors here all came from a man over 45 with acute or convalescent COVID-19.

V is TRBV9 and J is TRBJ1-5; D remains unclear. Germline loops: CDR1 SGDLS, CDR2 YYNGEE. CDR3 length: 16 amino acids. The V and J ends lost 0 bases and 0 bases respectively, with 10 bases between them. CDR3 region: CASSVGGDYSNQPQHF. In nucleotides, the CDR3 is TGTGCCAGCAGCGTAGGCGGAGACTATAGCAATCAGCCCCAGCATTTT.

This clone was seen more than once but under ten times. The CDR3 sequence is CASGVAGGTGELFF. The DNA of the CDR3 is TGTGCCTCGGGGGTTGCGGGGGGCACCGGGGAGCTGTTTTTT. The chain carries TRBV2 and TRBJ2-2, with 8 bases fitting TRBD2. This CDR3 region has 14 residues. In germline, CDR1 is SNHLY, CDR2 FYNNEI. V gave up 11 bases and J gave up 4 bases; unmatched junction bases: 9.

V usage is TRBV5-1 and J usage is TRBJ2-7; TRBD1 matches 8 bases. The CDR3 loop spans 15 amino acids. The germline CDR1 and CDR2 sequences are SGHRS and YFSETQ. J lost 7 bases, V lost 0 bases, and 9 bases had no gene match. The CDR3 loop is CASSLDGQGTVEQYF. In DNA, the CDR3 is TGCGCCAGCAGCTTGGACGGACAGGGCACGGTTGAGCAGTACTTC.

V gene TRBV10-3 combines with J gene TRBJ2-7; 10 positions agree with TRBD1. The V gene's germline CDR1 is ENHRY and CDR2 SYGVKD. Trimming took 3 bases from V and 5 from J; bases not matched to a gene: 4. This CDR3 spans 14 amino acids. CDR3 sequence (DNA): TGTGCCATCAGTGACGGGACAGGGGTCCACGAGCAGTACGTC. This codes for CAISDGTGVHEQYV.

The table lists this clone with a count of one. The gene calls are TRBV15 and TRBJ2-4, with a possible D match to TRBD1 (5 bases). This CDR3 is 17 amino acids long. Per the germline V gene, CDR1 is LNHNV and CDR2 is YYDKDF (reference sequence). The V and J ends lost 5 bases and 0 bases respectively, with 17 bases between them. CDR3 region: CATSRFTSTGAKNIQYF. The CDR3 DNA is TGTGCCACCAGCCGTTTTACCTCTACAGGAGCCAAAAACATTCAGTACTTC. Looking up the rest from reference TRBV15 and TRBJ2-4 gives the full variable domain: DAMVIQNPRYQVTQFGKPVTLSCSQTLNHNVMYWYQQKSSQAPKLLFHYYDKDFNNEADTPDNFQSRRPNTSFCFLDIRSPGLGDTAMYLCATSRFTSTGAKNIQYFGAGTRLSVL.

V usage is TRBV6-4 and J usage is TRBJ2-7; TRBD2 is a possible D gene (6 bases). There are 21 residues in the CDR3. The V end lost 2 bases, the J end lost 2 bases, and 31 bases lay between the germline ends. Germline V gene sequence: CDR1 MRHNA, CDR2 SNTAGT. The CDR3 spells CASSDRKLDLVELGGTYEQYF. CDR3 bases: TGTGCCAGCAGTGACCGTAAACTCGATTTAGTTGAGTTGGGGGGAACCTACGAGCAGTACTTC.

The chain uses TRBV11-2 and TRBJ2-7; TRBD2 is a possible D gene (6 bases). This CDR3 has 14 amino acids. The V and J ends lost 1 base and 4 bases respectively, with 11 bases between them. Germline V CDR1 and CDR2: SGHAT, FQNNGV. In DNA form, the CDR3 reads TGTGCCAGCAGCTTAGCGGGGGTTGGGTACGAGCAGTACTTC. This gives the protein CASSLAGVGYEQYF.

The chain carries TRBV7-3 and TRBJ2-3; tentative D call: TRBD2 (6 bases). The CDR3 covers 16 residues. The germline V gene has CDR1 SGHTA and CDR2 FQGTGA. Between the trimmed V and J ends, which lost 0 bases and 4 bases, there was a span of 14 bases. The CDR3 loop reads CASSLTGWRDADTQYF. CDR3 sequence (DNA): TGTGCCAGCAGCTTAACTGGGTGGCGGGATGCAGATACGCAGTATTTT.

In this sample, this clone turned up once. The rearrangement joins TRBV11-2 to TRBJ2-1; D is uncertain. Germline CDR1 is SGHAT and CDR2 is FQNNGV. V shed 3 bases and J shed 4 bases, with 7 bases lying between them. The CDR3 is made up of 13 amino acids. The CDR3 sequence: CASSLAGYNEQFF. DNA for the CDR3: TGTGCCAGCAGCTTGGCAGGTTACAATGAGCAGTTCTTC.

This clone occurred once. The V call is TRBV2, the J call TRBJ2-5; no firm D call. Trimming removed 4 bases at V and 5 bases at J, with 5 bases between. This CDR3 contains 11 residues. Germline V lookup: CDR1 SNHLY, CDR2 FYNNEI. The CDR3, as DNA: TGTGCCAGCAGTGCCGAGGAGACCCAGTACTTC. It encodes CASSAEETQYF. Supplemented by reference TRBV2 and TRBJ2-5, the full variable domain reads EPEVTQTPSHQVTQMGQEVILRCVPISNHLYFYWYRQILGQKVEFLVSFYNNEISEKSEIFDDQFSVERPDGSNFTLKIRSTKLEDSAMYFCASSAEETQYFGPGTRLLVL.

On this clone itself: It is likely a read error, because the conserved phenylalanine at the end of the CDR3 is missing. The DNA is left out, because the CDR3 cannot be placed on it with certainty; the CDR3 is given as TCRdb lists it. V and J are TRBV25-1 and TRBJ2-7; the table's D gene call, TRBD1, was not cross checked with the DNA. The CDR3 has 9 residues if both end residues are counted. The germline gives CDR1 MGHDK, CDR2 SYGVNS. This CDR3 is CASGTGVDQ.

The chain has TRBV13 and TRBJ2-2; 8 nucleotides align to TRBD1. Per germline, CDR1 PRHDT and CDR2 FYEKMQ (reference sequence). V shed 8 bases and J 7 bases; nucleotides not matched to a gene: 3. The CDR3 spans 12 residues. The DNA of the CDR3 is TGTGCCAGCCGGACAGGGTTCGGGGAGCTGTTTTTT. This gives the protein CASRTGFGELFF.

The J gene is TRBJ2-1, the V gene TRBV27; possible D gene TRBD1, 6 bases. Germline assignment: CDR1 MNHEY and CDR2 SMNVEV (reference sequence). The CDR3 covers 16 residues. V gave up 6 bases and J gave up 4 bases, with 19 bases separating them. CDR3 residues: CASREPGDVIYNEQFF. The CDR3 DNA sequence: TGTGCCAGCAGGGAACCAGGGGACGTCATTTACAATGAGCAGTTCTTC.

This clone appeared once. This chain connects TRBV3-1 (or the pseudogene TRBV3-2) to TRBJ1-5, with D possibly TRBD1 on 5 matching bases. The CDR3 runs 15 residues. V dropped 0 bases and J dropped 6 bases, with 12 bases sitting between them. Germline V gives CDR1 LGHDT, CDR2 YNNKEL (reference sequence). The CDR3 sequence: CASSQDVTGAQPQHF. CDR3 sequence (DNA): TGTGCCAGCAGCCAAGATGTAACAGGAGCTCAGCCCCAGCATTTT.

J is TRBJ1-5 and V is TRBV7-2, with D possibly TRBD1 on 6 matching bases. The CDR3 is 15 amino acids. V was shortened by 2 bases and J by 4 bases, with 12 bases between the two germline ends. Germline-derived CDR1 and CDR2 are SGHTA and FQGNSA. This CDR3 is CASSLSGQINQPQHF. CDR3 bases: TGTGCCAGCAGCTTATCCGGACAGATAAATCAGCCCCAGCATTTT.

V gene TRBV4-2 combines with J gene TRBJ2-1; perhaps TRBD2 as D (6 bases). Germline V lookup: CDR1 LGHNA, CDR2 YNFKEQ. This CDR3 spans 14 amino acids. V was shortened by 8 bases and J by 3 bases, with 14 bases between the two germline ends. The DNA for the CDR3 is TGTGCCAGCGGAACCGGGAGTATCTACAATGAGCAGTTCTTC. Amino acids: CASGTGSIYNEQFF.

This chain uses TRBV4-3 with TRBJ2-4, with 9 nucleotides matching TRBD1. CDR1 is LGHNA, CDR2 YSLEER, per germline. V shed 0 bases and J 6 bases; nucleotides not matched to a gene: 6. The CDR3 is 16 amino acids. CDR3 residues: CASSQDLQTGGNIQYF. The CDR3 DNA reads as TGCGCCAGCAGCCAAGATCTCCAGACAGGGGGAAACATTCAGTACTTC.

The chain joins TRBV6-2 or TRBV6-3 to TRBJ1-2; D is undetermined. V was pared by 5 bases and J by 7 bases, with 26 bases between. CDR3 length equals 17 residues. The germline gives CDR1 MNHEY, CDR2 SVGEGT. The CDR3 reads CASSPRPMFQTSSGYTF. As DNA, the CDR3 is TGTGCCAGCAGTCCCCGTCCGATGTTCCAGACTTCTAGTGGCTACACCTTC.